The 20 T cell receptor beta chains in this list originate from one sample, sequenced in a study of blood T cell repertoires in COVID-19. Libraries were prepared by immunoSEQ multiplex PCR; TCRdb keeps only in-frame clonotypes and omits some of them. The profile covers more than 110,000 clones, with 65% to 80% appearing a single time and around 13% taken by the ten largest. The sample was peripheral blood. The receptors stem from a man older than 75 with acute or convalescent COVID-19.

J is TRBJ1-1 and V is TRBV3-1 (or the pseudogene TRBV3-2); TRBD1 matches 7 bases. Per germline, CDR1 LGHDT and CDR2 YNNKEL (reference sequence). This CDR3 spans 13 amino acids. V shed 5 bases, J shed 8 bases, and the junction held 8 bases outside the gene matches. CDR3 coding DNA: TGTGCCAGCAGCAAGATAGAGACAGGGGAAGCTTTCTTT. Translated, it gives CASSKIETGEAFF.

The chain joins TRBV2 to TRBJ2-6; D not resolved. Trimming stripped 4 bases from V and 2 bases from J, with 6 bases between. This CDR3 comprises 14 residues. The germline V gene has CDR1 SNHLY and CDR2 FYNNEI. CDR3 sequence reads: CASSGLAGANVLTF. For the CDR3, the DNA is TGTGCCAGCAGTGGACTGGCTGGGGCCAACGTCCTGACTTTC.

V is TRBV3-1 (or the pseudogene TRBV3-2) and J is TRBJ1-1; TRBD1 might be the D (5 bases). There are 14 residues in the CDR3. V dropped 1 base and J dropped 6 bases, with 12 bases sitting between them. Germline values: CDR1 LGHDT, CDR2 YNNKEL (reference sequence). The CDR3 sequence: CASSQGDSRAEAFF. The CDR3 DNA reads as TGTGCCAGCAGCCAAGGAGACAGTAGAGCTGAAGCTTTCTTT.

CDR3 region: CASIRGRTDNSPLHF. The CDR3 bases are TGTGCCAGCATTAGGGGGCGGACAGATAATTCACCCCTCCACTTT. J is TRBJ1-6 and V is TRBV6-5, with 7 positions matching TRBD1. The trim removed 7 bases at V and 5 bases at J, leaving 8 bases unmatched. The length of the CDR3 is 15 residues. Germline CDR1 reads MNHEY; CDR2 reads SVGAGI.

V usage is TRBV7-9 and J usage is TRBJ2-2; 7 bases match TRBD1. Germline CDR1 reads SEHNR; CDR2 reads FQNEAQ (reference sequence). J lost 4 bases, V lost 6 bases, and 8 bases had no gene match. CDR3 length: 15 residues. The CDR3 nucleotides read TGTGCCAGCAGGCCCGGGACAGCTTTCACCGGGGAGCTGTTTTTT. This translates into CASRPGTAFTGELFF.

The chain carries TRBV29-1 and TRBJ1-1, with TRBD1 matching 9 bases. Per germline, CDR1 SQVTM and CDR2 ANQGSEA. The CDR3 runs to 15 residues. Trimming took 5 bases from V and 1 from J; bases not matched to a gene: 8. The chain's CDR3 is CSVFGQGSGNTEAFF. CDR3 DNA: TGCAGCGTTTTCGGACAGGGGAGTGGGAACACTGAAGCTTTCTTT.

The chain joins TRBV5-1 to TRBJ1-5; D is undetermined. Trimming took 5 bases from V and 1 from J, leaving 13 bases between them. In germline, CDR1 is SGHRS, CDR2 YFSETQ. The CDR3 runs 15 residues. DNA for the CDR3: TGCGCCAGCAGGCCCGACCGGGGAAGCAATCAGCCCCAGCATTTT. This translates into CASRPDRGSNQPQHF.

This chain's CDR3 is CASSKPGQGFDGYTF. The CDR3 coding sequence is TGTGCCAGCAGCAAGCCGGGACAGGGCTTTGACGGCTACACCTTC. The V gene is TRBV5-4, the J gene TRBJ1-2; TRBD1 agrees at 9 bases. This CDR3 is 15 amino acids long. From germline, CDR1 is SGHNT and CDR2 YYREEE (reference sequence). V dropped 4 bases and J dropped 8; count of bases not matched to a gene: 12. The full variable domain, rest sourced from reference TRBV5-4 and TRBJ1-2, is ETGVTQSPTHLIKTRGQQVTLRCSSQSGHNTVSWYQQALGQGPQFIFQYYREEENGRGNFPPRFSGLQFPNYSSELNVNALELDDSALYLCASSKPGQGFDGYTFGSGTRLTVV.

This chain connects TRBV5-1 to TRBJ1-6; 9 bases agree with TRBD1. The CDR3 consists of 16 residues. Germline lookup yields CDR1 SGHRS and CDR2 YFSETQ. V gave up 0 bases and J gave up 8 bases; unmatched junction bases: 6. Written as DNA, the CDR3 is TGCGCCAGCAGCTTGGAGGCCGGGACAGGGTATTCACCCCTCCACTTT. This translates into CASSLEAGTGYSPLHF.

The chain combines TRBV7-9 with TRBJ1-3, with 9 bases aligning to TRBD1. CDR1 SEHNR and CDR2 FQNEAQ come from the germline V gene (reference sequence). V shed 4 bases, J shed 5 bases, and the junction held 6 bases outside the gene matches. CDR3 size: 15 residues. The CDR3 sequence: CASSSGTGTRNTIYF. DNA of the CDR3: TGTGCCAGCAGCTCCGGGACAGGGACCCGAAACACCATATATTTT.

The gene calls are TRBV18 and TRBJ2-7, with D maybe TRBD1 (5 bases). The CDR3 contains 14 residues. Between the trimmed V and J ends, which lost 4 bases and 6 bases, there was a span of 16 bases. CDR1 KGHSH and CDR2 LQKENI come from the germline V gene. DNA of the CDR3: TGTGCCAGCTCACAGGACCCAGGGATCGGCGAGCAGTACTTC. It specifies CASSQDPGIGEQYF. Drawing the rest from reference TRBV18 and TRBJ2-7, the complete variable domain is NAGVMQNPRHLVRRRGQEARLRCSPMKGHSHVYWYRQLPEEGLKFMVYLQKENIIDESGMPKERFSAEFPKEGPSILRIQQVVRGDSAAYFCASSQDPGIGEQYFGPGTRLTVT.

There are many counts of this clone. V gene TRBV6-2 or TRBV6-3 combines with J gene TRBJ1-2, with D tentatively TRBD1 (5 bases). The V end was cut by 0 bases, the J end by 8 bases, with 10 bases between. Germline V gene sequence: CDR1 MNHEY, CDR2 SVGEGT. The CDR3 length is 13 residues. The CDR3 DNA reads TGTGCCAGCAGTTACTCGGCAGGGCAAGGCTACACCTTC. The encoded protein is CASSYSAGQGYTF.

The chain recombines TRBV7-9 with TRBJ2-3; TRBD1 aligns across 10 bases. V trimming: 5 bases; J trimming: 1 base; junction bases outside the gene matches: 6. CDR1 SEHNR and CDR2 FQNEAQ come from the germline V gene (reference sequence). This CDR3 comprises 16 residues. CDR3: CASSAQTGGGTDTQYF. The CDR3 coding sequence is TGTGCCAGCAGCGCTCAGACAGGGGGCGGCACAGATACGCAGTATTTT.

This clone was detected a few times. The CDR3 protein is CASSRSNTGELFF. Written as DNA, the CDR3 is TGTGCCAGCAGCAGATCGAACACCGGGGAGCTGTTTTTT. J is TRBJ2-2 and V is TRBV6-5; D ambiguous. Germline values: CDR1 MNHEY, CDR2 SVGAGI. The ends were cut back, 6 bases at V and 0 bases at J, with 5 bases in the middle. CDR3 size: 13 residues.

The CDR3 DNA reads as TGTGCCAGCAGCTCGACAGGGGTTCAAGGCGGTGAGCAGTTCTTC. Translation: CASSSTGVQGGEQFF. The chain carries TRBV7-2 and TRBJ2-1; 8 nucleotides line up with TRBD1. This CDR3 comprises 15 residues. The J segment lost 9 bases and the V segment lost 4 bases, leaving 11 bases of the junction unmatched. Germline CDR1 and CDR2: SGHTA and FQGNSA.

V and J are TRBV6-2 or TRBV6-3 and TRBJ2-4, with TRBD2 matching 12 bases. The CDR3 covers 15 residues. Germline trimming cut 6 bases from V and 8 bases from J; bases unmatched to any gene: 8. CDR1 MNHEY and CDR2 SVGEGT come from the germline V gene. The CDR3 DNA follows: TGTGCCAGCAGCCAGACTAGCGGGGGAGGTCACATTCAGTACTTC. Amino acids: CASSQTSGGGHIQYF.

J is TRBJ2-3 and V is TRBV19; D gene unclear. The V and J ends lost 5 bases and 1 base respectively, with 10 bases between them. Looked up from germline, CDR1 is LNHDA and CDR2 is SQIVND (reference sequence). The CDR3 length is 14 residues. CDR3 region: CASSAPSGTDTQYF. CDR3 bases: TGTGCCAGTAGTGCCCCGTCGGGCACAGATACGCAGTATTTT.

The J gene is TRBJ1-1, the V gene TRBV28; 7 bases agree with TRBD1. The germline V gene has CDR1 MDHEN and CDR2 SYDVKM. The CDR3 is 16 amino acids. V shed 3 bases, J shed 0 bases, and the junction held 7 bases outside the gene matches. The CDR3, as DNA: TGTGCCAGCAGTTTCCGGCCGGACAGGATGAACACTGAAGCTTTCTTT. It specifies CASSFRPDRMNTEAFF.

This chain joins TRBV30 and TRBJ2-3; possibly TRBD2 for D (5 bases). This CDR3 has 13 amino acids. Trimming cost V 0 bases and J 4 bases, with 8 bases left between them. CDR1 GTSNPN and CDR2 SVGIG come from the germline V gene (reference sequence). CDR3 sequence reads: CAWSVTSSDTQYF. As DNA, the CDR3 is TGTGCCTGGAGTGTAACTAGTTCAGATACGCAGTATTTT.

This clone was recorded only once. The chain couples TRBV19 to TRBJ2-7; no definite D call. Trimming cost V 3 bases and J 4 bases, with 10 bases left between them. Per the germline V gene, CDR1 is LNHDA and CDR2 is SQIVND (reference sequence). This CDR3 has 13 amino acids. The CDR3 sequence is CASSMSVFYEQYF. The CDR3 DNA is TGTGCCAGTAGTATGTCAGTTTTTTACGAGCAGTACTTC.